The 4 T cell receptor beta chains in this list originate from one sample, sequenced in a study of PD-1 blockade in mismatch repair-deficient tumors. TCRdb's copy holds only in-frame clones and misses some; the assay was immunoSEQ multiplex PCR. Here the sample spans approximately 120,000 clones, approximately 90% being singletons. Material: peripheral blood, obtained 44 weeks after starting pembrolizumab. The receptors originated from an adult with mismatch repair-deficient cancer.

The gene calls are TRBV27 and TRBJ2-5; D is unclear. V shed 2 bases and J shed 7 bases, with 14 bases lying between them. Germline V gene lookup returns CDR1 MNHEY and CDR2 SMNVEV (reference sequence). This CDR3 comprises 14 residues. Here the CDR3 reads CASSLISEVGTQYF. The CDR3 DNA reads TGTGCCAGCAGTTTAATCTCAGAAGTGGGGACCCAGTACTTC.

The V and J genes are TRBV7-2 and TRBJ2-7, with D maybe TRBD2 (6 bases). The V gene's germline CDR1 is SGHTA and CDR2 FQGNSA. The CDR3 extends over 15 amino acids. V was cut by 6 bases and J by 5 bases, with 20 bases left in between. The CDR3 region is CASRKGRRAFDEQYF. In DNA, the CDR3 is TGTGCCAGCAGGAAGGGGAGGAGGGCCTTCGACGAGCAGTACTTC.

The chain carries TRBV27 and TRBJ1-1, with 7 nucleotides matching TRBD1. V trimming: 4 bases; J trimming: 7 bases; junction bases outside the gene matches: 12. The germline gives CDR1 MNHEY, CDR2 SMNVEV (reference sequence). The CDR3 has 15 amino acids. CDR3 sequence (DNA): TGTGCCAGCAGTTCACAGACAGGGAGGGGGCATGAAGCTTTCTTT. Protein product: CASSSQTGRGHEAFF.

This CDR3 is CASSRGLANTGELFF. The CDR3 bases are TGTGCCAGCAGCCGAGGACTAGCCAACACCGGGGAGCTGTTTTTT. The V call is TRBV2, the J call TRBJ2-2; 8 bases are shared with TRBD2. Germline CDR1 SNHLY, CDR2 FYNNEI. This CDR3 contains 15 residues. J was trimmed by 2 bases and V by 6 bases; bases with no gene match: 5.